This TCR beta chain appears in the sequencing data of a study of T cell responses to AZD1222 COVID-19 vaccine. CDR3 length equals 15 residues. The germline gives CDR1 SEHNR, CDR2 FQNEAQ (reference sequence). Trimming shortened V by 5 bases and J by 1 base, and 12 bases separated the two germline ends. This table comes from immunoSEQ multiplex PCR, and its TCRdb copy is limited to in-frame clones, with some not included. The data contain 150,000 to 200,000 clones, around 88% of them singletons. The clonotype comes from an adult who received the AZD1222 COVID-19 vaccine. The sample consisted of peripheral blood, taken 28 days after the second AZD1222 dose. The chain employs TRBV7-9 and TRBJ1-5, with D possibly TRBD1 on 5 matching bases. The CDR3 spells CASSPTGPSNQPQHF. CDR3 coding DNA: TGTGCCAGCAGCCCCACAGGACCCAGCAATCAGCCCCAGCATTTT.